A selection of T cell receptor beta chains follows, all from one sample in a study of T cell repertoires in cytomegalovirus infection. Using its own MiXCR run on the reads, TCRdb lists one record per CDR3 protein. The sample consists of about 130,000 distinct CDR3 sequences, almost 9% of them appearing once. Specimen: PBMCs. Receptor source: a human donor in good health (CMV status not recorded). Some clones in this sample may be carry-over from other donors' samples. CDR3s leave out the opening cysteine and the closing phenylalanine or tryptophan. The D gene is left open where the match is weak.

d_gene: .; v_gene: TRBV20-1; j_gene: TRBJ1-1; CDR3aa: SASGKGTNTEAF
d_gene: .; v_gene: TRBV23-1; j_gene: TRBJ1-2; CDR3aa: ASSLGKGPLGYT
d_gene: .; v_gene: TRBV20-1; j_gene: TRBJ2-5; CDR3aa: SAREGRKETQY
d_gene: TRBD1; v_gene: TRBV14; j_gene: TRBJ2-7; CDR3aa: ASSNGQGGTYEQY
d_gene: .; v_gene: TRBV5-1; j_gene: TRBJ2-3; CDR3aa: ASSIDSNTDTQY
d_gene: .; v_gene: TRBV12-3/TRBV12-4; j_gene: TRBJ2-1; CDR3aa: ASSATKGPTSYNEQF
d_gene: .; v_gene: TRBV28; j_gene: TRBJ2-4; CDR3aa: ASTKDGTIAKNIQY
d_gene: .; v_gene: TRBV3-1; j_gene: TRBJ2-7; CDR3aa: ASSQDQGHLSYEQY
d_gene: .; v_gene: TRBV4-1; j_gene: TRBJ2-2; CDR3aa: ASSQGQNTGELF
d_gene: TRBD2; v_gene: TRBV11-2; j_gene: TRBJ2-5; CDR3aa: ASSLRGRPTGTQY
d_gene: .; v_gene: TRBV19; j_gene: TRBJ2-7; CDR3aa: ASSTFSGYGEQY
d_gene: TRBD1; v_gene: TRBV19; j_gene: TRBJ1-6; CDR3aa: ASSGGTGLGSPLH
d_gene: .; v_gene: TRBV2; j_gene: TRBJ2-1; CDR3aa: ASNGGAHNEQF
d_gene: TRBD1; v_gene: TRBV20-1; j_gene: TRBJ1-2; CDR3aa: SASDRGSYGYT